This is a list of T cell receptor beta chains from one sample in a study of T-cell memory formation after mild COVID-19. TCRdb itself ran the 5' RACE reads through MiXCR, one entry per CDR3 protein. The data contain over 350,000 distinct CDR3 sequences, roughly 26% of them singletons. Input material: PBMCs or a T cell subset sorted from them (not recorded which). The receptors were sampled from an adult woman who had mild COVID-19 (a few samples of this study predate the infection). Cell type and time point are not known. Both conserved end residues are part of each CDR3.

v_gene | CDR3aa
TRBV28 | CASSFGLAGAGDTQYF
TRBV20-1 | CSARELQGIGGYTF
TRBV25-1 | CASSIWDYGYTF
TRBV9 | CASSVGRSSGNTIYF
TRBV5-1 | CASSPGLPERGWGQFF
TRBV7-9 | CASNAYSGCSYNEQFF
TRBV5-1 | CASSPLKGSSYNEQFF
TRBV7-8 | CASSVLAGETYNEQFF
TRBV7-2 | CASSLRDRGNSPLHF
TRBV5-1 | CASSPRDRGNTIYF
TRBV9 | CASSVGMGDEQFF
TRBV7-8 | CASSPGGGGYEQYF
TRBV29-1 | CSVDSEAFF
TRBV5-6 | CASTLGHETQYF
TRBV6-5 | CGSSQGSGGLGYEQYF
TRBV13 | CAQGASNEQFF
TRBV20-1 | CSATYNRVSSYEQYF
TRBV27 | CASSSASGGAFEQFF
TRBV27 | CASSLLAGGHGYTF
TRBV10-3 | CAIRAGSEAFF
TRBV4-1 | CASSSWTGTNTGELFF
TRBV7-3 | CASSPDMGIEQFF
TRBV4-1 | CASSQVGTGLTDTQYF
TRBV28 | CASRSGVPTDTQYF
TRBV19 | CASSIAVAAYNEQFF
TRBV7-9 | CASSPERSYAYEQYF
TRBV10-2 | CASWTGANEQFF
TRBV7-9 | CASSSGQTDSPLHF
TRBV20-1 | CSAREWREDDNEQFF
TRBV9 | CASSPRDRRDQQYF
TRBV20-1 | CSATMRGGPTEAFF
TRBV4-1 | CASSQGSLGYTF
TRBV20-1 | CSAGGTFF
TRBV24-1 | CATSDSEGGVYGYTF
TRBV20-1 | CSASGTSYEQYF
TRBV7-4 | CASSSPTDRGSTGANVLTF